This T cell receptor (beta chain) was found in a study of blood T cell repertoires in COVID-19. Trimming removed 2 bases from V and 8 bases from J, with 12 bases in between. This CDR3 has 13 residues. Per the germline V gene, CDR1 is KGHSH and CDR2 is LQKENI. Per the original data handling: Amplification from reference gene primers served as the basis for estimated nucleated cell counts. Method: immunoSEQ multiplex PCR; TCRdb's copy keeps in-frame clones and lacks some. That table gives V, J and clone size, and the DNA gave D and trimming. The sample has some 120,000 clones; 65% to 90% are singletons.

The sequence came from a woman older than 75 with acute or convalescent COVID-19. The chain has TRBV18 and TRBJ1-1; D gene unclear. Sequencing was done on a sample of peripheral blood. The CDR3, as DNA: TGTGCCAGCTCACCAGAAAGTTCTAAGGAAGCTTTCTTT. Translation: CASSPESSKEAFF.